The 3 T cell receptor beta chains below come from one sample, sequenced in a study of post-analysis software for immune sequencing data. General observations from the study: Five or six TRBV segments, TRBV5-6, TRBV5-1 and TRBV20-1 among them, were found more frequent in patients than controls.

Built from TCR beta cDNA, the libraries had unique molecular identifiers in them. MiXCR, applied by TCRdb to the PCR reads, yields one record per CDR3 protein. The data contain hundreds of thousands of distinct CDR3 sequences, 30% of them seen just once; the ten biggest clones take up roughly 0.53%. No cognate antigen is known for these TCRs. Material for sequencing was blood. These TCRs come from a girl aged 5 to 17 with multiple sclerosis.

This clonotype was seen at least ten times. The V gene is TRBV28, the J gene TRBJ2-5; D gene unclear. V dropped 6 bases and J dropped 4 bases, with 12 bases sitting between them. The CDR3 loop spans 13 amino acids. CDR1 is MDHEN, CDR2 SYDVKM, per germline. The CDR3 coding sequence is TGTGCCAGCAGACGTGGGGTAGCAGAGACCCAGTACTTC. It is translated as CASRRGVAETQYF. Full variable domain (remainder filled in from reference TRBV28 and TRBJ2-5): DVKVTQSSRYLVKRTGEKVFLECVQDMDHENMFWYRQDPGLGLRLIYFSYDVKMKEKGDIPEGYSVSREKKERFSLILESASTNQTSMYLCASRRGVAETQYFGPGTRLLVL.

The CDR3 DNA follows: TGCAGTGCTAGGCCCTCGGGACAGGGGGCCCGGGTTAACGAGCAGTACTTC. Translated: CSARPSGQGARVNEQYF. This chain connects TRBV20-1 to TRBJ2-5, with 12 bases matching TRBD1. Judging by the DNA end, TRBJ2-7 fits better; the J call may be wrong. The CDR3 contains 17 residues. The germline V gene has CDR1 DFQATT and CDR2 SNEGSKA (reference sequence).

In its sample, this clonotype was seen a few times. The gene calls are TRBV7-8 and TRBJ1-6, with 9 nucleotides matching TRBD1. J gave up 6 bases and V 3 bases, and 6 bases lay outside the gene matches. Germline lookup yields CDR1 SGHVS and CDR2 FQNEAQ. CDR3 length equals 16 residues. The CDR3 coding sequence is TGTGCCAGCAGCTTCACCGGGACAGGGACTAATTCACCCCTCCACTTT. It encodes CASSFTGTGTNSPLHF. Combining the CDR3 with reference TRBV7-8 and TRBJ1-6 gives the whole variable domain GAGVSQSPRYKVAKRGQDVALRCDPISGHVSLFWYQQALGQGPEFLTYFQNEAQLDKSGLPSDRFFAERPEGSVSTLKIQRTQQEDSAVYLCASSFTGTGTNSPLHFGNGTRLTVT.